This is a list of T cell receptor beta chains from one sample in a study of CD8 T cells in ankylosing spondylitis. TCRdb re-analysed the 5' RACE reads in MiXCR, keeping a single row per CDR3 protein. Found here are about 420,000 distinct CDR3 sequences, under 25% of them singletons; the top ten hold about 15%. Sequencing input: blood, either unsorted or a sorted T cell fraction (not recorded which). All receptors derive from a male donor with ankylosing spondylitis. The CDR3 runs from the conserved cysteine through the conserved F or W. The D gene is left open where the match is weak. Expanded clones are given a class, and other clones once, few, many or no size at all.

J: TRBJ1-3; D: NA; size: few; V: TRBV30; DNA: TGTGCCTGGAGCTTCGAATCGCGAAACACCATATATTTT; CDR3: CAWSFESRNTIYF
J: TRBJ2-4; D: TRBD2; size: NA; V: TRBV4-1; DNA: TGCGCCAGCAGCCAAGCGGGAGGGCAGGGGATCCAGATTCAGTACTTC; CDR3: CASSQAGGQGIQIQYF
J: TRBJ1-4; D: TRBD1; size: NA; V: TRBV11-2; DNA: TGTGCCAGCAGCTTAGGCTACCGGGACAGGTTTGAAAAACTGTTTTTT; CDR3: CASSLGYRDRFEKLFF
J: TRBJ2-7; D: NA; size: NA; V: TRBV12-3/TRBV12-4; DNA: TGTGCCAGCAGTTTACAAAACAGGGACTACGAGCAGTACTTC; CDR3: CASSLQNRDYEQYF
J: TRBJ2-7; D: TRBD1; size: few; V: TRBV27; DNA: TGTGCCAGCAGTCAAATTTCCGGGACAGGGGTTTTCGAGCAGTACTTC; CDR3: CASSQISGTGVFEQYF
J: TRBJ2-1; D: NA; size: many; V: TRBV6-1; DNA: TGTGCCAGCAGCCTAGGGTTGGGTGTGGACAATGAGCAGTTCTTC; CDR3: CASSLGLGVDNEQFF
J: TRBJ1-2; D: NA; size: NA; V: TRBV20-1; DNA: TGCAGTGCTCTGGGTTCAGGTGGCTACACCTTC; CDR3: CSALGSGGYTF
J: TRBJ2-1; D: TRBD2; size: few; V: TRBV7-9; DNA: TGTGCCAGCAGCTTCGCCGGGGGGGCAGGCTCCTACAATGAGCAGTTCTTC; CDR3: CASSFAGGAGSYNEQFF
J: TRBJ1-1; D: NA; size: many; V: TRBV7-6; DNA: TGTGCCAGCAGCTCAGTACAGGGTCTCCTTACTGAAGCTTTCTTT; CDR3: CASSSVQGLLTEAFF
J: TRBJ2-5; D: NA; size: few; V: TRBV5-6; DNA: TGTGCCAGCAGCTTAGTACCCGGACTCCAAAGTCCGGAGACCCAGTACTTC; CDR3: CASSLVPGLQSPETQYF
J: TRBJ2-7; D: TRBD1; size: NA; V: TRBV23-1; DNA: TGCGCCAGCAGTCACGACCGGCGACAGGGTTCCTACGAGCAGTACTTC; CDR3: CASSHDRRQGSYEQYF
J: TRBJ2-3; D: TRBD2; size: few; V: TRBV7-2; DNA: TGTGCCAGCAGCTTATGGGCGGGAGGGGACACAGATACGCAGTATTTT; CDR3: CASSLWAGGDTDTQYF
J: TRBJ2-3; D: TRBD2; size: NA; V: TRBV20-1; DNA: TGCAGTGCTGGGACTAGCGGAATAGATACGCAGTATTTT; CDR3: CSAGTSGIDTQYF
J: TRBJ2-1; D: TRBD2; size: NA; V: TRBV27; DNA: TGTGCCAGCAGTTCGACTAGCGGGAGGGCCTACAATGAGCAGTTCTTC; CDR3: CASSSTSGRAYNEQFF
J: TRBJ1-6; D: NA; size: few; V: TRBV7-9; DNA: TGTGCCAGCAGCTTATTTGGGGCAGCAGATTCACCCCTCCACTTT; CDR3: CASSLFGAADSPLHF
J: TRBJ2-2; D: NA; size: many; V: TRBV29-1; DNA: TGCAGCGTTGAGGGCCAGCTGGGGACCGGGGAGCTGTTTTTT; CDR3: CSVEGQLGTGELFF
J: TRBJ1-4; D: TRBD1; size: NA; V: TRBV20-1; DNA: TGCAGTGCCACAGGGGTAGGAGACGAAAAACTGTTTTTT; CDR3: CSATGVGDEKLFF
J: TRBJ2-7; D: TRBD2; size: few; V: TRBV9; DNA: TGTGCCAGCAGCATCCTAGCGGGAGTGTCATACGAGCAGTACTTC; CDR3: CASSILAGVSYEQYF
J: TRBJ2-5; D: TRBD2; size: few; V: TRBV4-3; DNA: TGCGCCAGCAGCCAAGATCTAGCGGGAGAAGAGACCCAGTACTTC; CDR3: CASSQDLAGEETQYF
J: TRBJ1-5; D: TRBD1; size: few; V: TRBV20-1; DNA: TGCAGTGCTAGACCGGGACAGGGCCGGGTATTAGCCCAGCATTTT; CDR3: CSARPGQGRVLAQHF
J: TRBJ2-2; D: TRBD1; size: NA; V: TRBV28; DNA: TGTGCCACAATGACAGGGGCGACCGGGGAGCTGTTTTTT; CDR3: CATMTGATGELFF
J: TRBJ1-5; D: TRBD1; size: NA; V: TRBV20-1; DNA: TGCAGTGCTAGACCGCGGACAGGGGCCGCAAATCAGCCCCAGCATTTT; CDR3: CSARPRTGAANQPQHF